This T cell receptor beta chain stems from a study of T cell responses to AZD1222 COVID-19 vaccine. At the level of the study: Whether given at about 4 or about 12 weeks, second doses were pooled.

Germline V gene lookup returns CDR1 SGDLS and CDR2 YYNGEE. The CDR3 extends over 16 amino acids. The ends lost 0 bases at V and 8 bases at J; junction bases unmatched: 9. The assay was immunoSEQ multiplex PCR, and TCRdb's table has in-frame clones only and misses some. The table shows about 93,000 clones, with over 80% occurring only once. The chain couples TRBV9 to TRBJ2-1; 9 nucleotides match TRBD2. The material sequenced was peripheral blood, taken on day 0 of AZD1222 vaccination. The clonotype was recovered from an adult in good health. CDR3 in DNA: TGTGCCAGCAGCGTAGCCCCCGGCGGGAGGGCCCATGAGCAGTTCTTC. It yields the protein CASSVAPGGRAHEQFF.